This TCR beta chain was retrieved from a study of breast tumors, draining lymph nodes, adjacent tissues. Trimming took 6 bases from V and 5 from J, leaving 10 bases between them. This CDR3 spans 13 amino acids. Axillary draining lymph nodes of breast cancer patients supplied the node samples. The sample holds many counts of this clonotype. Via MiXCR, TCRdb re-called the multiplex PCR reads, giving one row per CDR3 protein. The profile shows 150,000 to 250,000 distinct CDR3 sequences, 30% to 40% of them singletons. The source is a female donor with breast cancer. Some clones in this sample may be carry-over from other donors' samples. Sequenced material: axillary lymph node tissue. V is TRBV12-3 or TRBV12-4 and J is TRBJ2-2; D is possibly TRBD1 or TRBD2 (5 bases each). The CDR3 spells CASSPGPTGELFF. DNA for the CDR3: TGTGCCAGCAGCCCGGGACCGACCGGGGAGCTGTTTTTT.